This entry describes one TCR beta chain. Its specificity is unknown. The CDR3 is 15 residues long. Losses at the gene ends were 5 bases for V and 3 bases for J; bases not matched to a gene: 5. The data were taken from a study of early T cells in non-severe SARS-CoV-2 infection. Study-level information: Bulk RNA taken from unsorted whole blood was sequenced, leaving chains unpaired. Study results and limitations: VDJdb matches were skewed toward anti-spike CD8 T cell responses.

Tagging with unique molecular identifiers was applied to individual cDNA molecules. From the 5' RACE reads, TCRdb called clonotypes with MiXCR, one entry per CDR3 protein. The sample includes about 110,000 distinct CDR3 sequences, around 10% of them seen just once. The J gene is TRBJ2-7, the V gene TRBV12-3 or TRBV12-4; TRBD2 agrees at 12 bases. The sequence derives from an adult who was a healthcare worker with PCR-confirmed SARS-CoV-2 infection or an uninfected control (not recorded which). The sequencing input was whole blood. Here the CDR3 reads CASSLLAGGYYEQYF. In DNA, the CDR3 is TGTGCCAGCAGTCTTCTAGCGGGAGGGTACTACGAGCAGTACTTC.